Below, one TCR beta chain is given with its context. Its antigen is currently unknown. The sample originates from a study of T cell repertoires in cytomegalovirus infection. General study results and limits: Ex vivo responses were dominated by HLA-C-restricted CMV-specific TCR beta clonotypes.

From the reads, TCRdb called clonotypes with MiXCR, one entry per CDR3 protein. Of around 530,000 distinct CDR3 sequences in the sample, about 15% were seen once. Between the trimmed V and J ends, which lost 5 bases and 2 bases, there was a span of 22 bases. Per germline, CDR1 MNHEY and CDR2 SVGEGT. The CDR3 runs to 18 residues. The source material was CD8+ T cells from PBMCs. The chain recombines TRBV6-2 or TRBV6-3 with TRBJ1-5; the D gene is possibly TRBD1 (5 bases). The source of this sequence is a human donor in good health (CMV status not recorded). Some clones in this sample may be carry-over from other donors' samples. The CDR3 DNA follows: TGTGCCAGCAGTGAGGGTCAGGGCGTAGTTCTAGGCAATCAGCCCCAGCATTTT. It is translated as CASSEGQGVVLGNQPQHF.